This T cell receptor (beta chain) was captured by sequencing in a study of beta chain features in type 1 diabetes. At the level of the study: Examination of sorted cells across all samples involved 100 million or so cells. Study-wide results and caveats: Significant though moderate, a shortening of TCRB CDR3s appeared in all four CD4+ subsets of Type 1 diabetes patients. Patients' naive, central memory and Treg TCRB repertoires seemed closer to one another than those of healthy donors.

Each sorted fraction was over 95% pure. Expressed TCRB transcripts were sequenced, since all the RNA that had been isolated was reverse transcribed. Only in-frame clones appear in the TCRdb table, and some are missing; sequencing was by immunoSEQ multiplex PCR. The sample has fewer than 450,000 clones, approximately 15% seen once. This clone was detected only a few times. Its antigen is not identified. V was shortened by 4 bases and J by 1 base, with 16 bases between the two germline ends. The CDR3 contains 16 residues. Germline CDR1 and CDR2: LNHDA and SQIVND (reference sequence). This clonotype originated in a woman between 18 and 29 years old with type 1 diabetes. Sequenced material: naive CD4+ T cells from blood. The rearrangement uses TRBV19 and TRBJ1-1; D perhaps matches TRBD1 (6 bases). The CDR3 region is CASSNPKQGPNTEAFF. CDR3 coding DNA: TGTGCCAGTAGTAACCCGAAACAGGGACCGAACACTGAAGCTTTCTTT.